A single sample gave rise to the 32 T cell receptor beta chains below, sequenced in a study of response to subunit inactivated influenza vaccine listed by TCRdb under 2018. Library preparation used RT-PCR. The run used an Illumina HiSeq 2500. The public reads were run again by TCRdb, first through fastp at Q25 and then through MiXCR, and only productive beta chains were kept. When rows share a CDR3 protein, they turn into one entry using the most common DNA and genes. This sample lists some 800,000 distinct CDR3 sequences; 21% were detected once. 10% of the sample rests with the top ten. The sample in question was PBMCs from blood, obtained roughly 5 days after vaccination. These TCRs come from a middle-aged man who received an inactivated influenza vaccine. Donor details come from another sample of the same person, matched by shared clones.

CDR3 sequence reads: CASSLGSGGASYEQYF. CDR3 DNA: TGTGCCAGCAGCTTAGGTAGCGGGGGGGCCTCCTACGAGCAGTACTTC. V gene TRBV7-9 combines with J gene TRBJ2-7; 11 bases fit TRBD2. Germline assignment: CDR1 SEHNR and CDR2 FQNEAQ (reference sequence). V lost 1 base and J lost 0; bases outside the gene matches: 2. CDR3 size: 16 residues. The full variable domain, completed using reference TRBV7-9 and TRBJ2-7, is DTGVSQNPRHKITKRGQNVTFRCDPISEHNRLYWYRQTLGQGPEFLTYFQNEAQLEKSRLLSDRFSAERPKGSFSTLEIQRTEQGDSAMYLCASSLGSGGASYEQYFGPGTRLTVT.

This clonotype was found a few times. J is TRBJ2-5 and V is TRBV20-1, with 7 nucleotides matching TRBD2. Germline V lookup: CDR1 DFQATT, CDR2 SNEGSKA (reference sequence). The CDR3 runs to 13 residues. J was trimmed by 6 bases and V by 3 bases; bases with no gene match: 7. In DNA, the CDR3 is TGCAGTGCTAGTGTTAGCGGGCGCAAGACCCAGTACTTC. It specifies CSASVSGRKTQYF.

This clonotype was counted between two and nine times. The V gene is TRBV20-1, the J gene TRBJ2-2, with TRBD2 matching over 10 bases. With V trimmed by 6 bases and J by 7 bases, 14 bases remained unmatched. The CDR3 sequence is 16 residues long. Looked up from germline, CDR1 is DFQATT and CDR2 is SNEGSKA (reference sequence). CDR3 amino acids: CSASAGGPFGGGELFF. The CDR3 region has the DNA TGCAGTGCGTCAGCGGGAGGGCCTTTTGGTGGCGGGGAGCTGTTTTTT.

The rearrangement links TRBV20-1 to TRBJ2-7, with D perhaps matching TRBD1 (5 bases). This CDR3 region has 12 residues. Germline lookup yields CDR1 DFQATT and CDR2 SNEGSKA (reference sequence). V lost 8 bases, J lost 6 bases, and 17 bases lay in between. The CDR3, as DNA: TGCAGTACCACACCCGGACACTTCGAGCAGTACTTC. Protein product: CSTTPGHFEQYF.

This clonotype was detected a few times. The gene calls are TRBV10-3 and TRBJ1-5; 7 bases align to TRBD1. Per the germline V gene, CDR1 is ENHRY and CDR2 is SYGVKD. V dropped 0 bases and J dropped 7; count of bases not matched to a gene: 6. The CDR3 has 15 residues. The CDR3 region is CAISESTGREQPQHF. The CDR3 nucleotides read TGTGCCATCAGTGAGTCGACAGGGCGAGAACAGCCCCAGCATTTT.

The V gene is TRBV20-1, the J gene TRBJ2-1; TRBD2 matches at 11 bases. The CDR3 length is 16 residues. Germline values: CDR1 DFQATT, CDR2 SNEGSKA (reference sequence). Trimming removed 3 bases from V and 7 bases from J; junction bases left unmatched: 11. CDR3 DNA: TGCAGTGCTAGGCTTAGCGGGAGGGCCCTAAGTAATGAGCAGTTCTTC. Its protein product is CSARLSGRALSNEQFF.

The CDR3 DNA is TGTGCCAGCAGTGAATGGAGACAGAACGAGCAGTACTTC. Translating it yields CASSEWRQNEQYF. V and J are TRBV2 and TRBJ2-7; tentatively, D is TRBD1 (5 bases). Trimming stripped 2 bases from V and 5 bases from J, with 10 bases between. This CDR3 comprises 13 residues. Germline V gene data show CDR1 as SNHLY and CDR2 as FYNNEI.

This clonotype was seen many times. The chain carries TRBV29-1 and TRBJ2-1, with 13 positions matching TRBD2. Germline V gene sequence: CDR1 SQVTM, CDR2 ANQGSEA. Losses at the gene ends were 5 bases for V and 4 bases for J; bases not matched to a gene: 11. The CDR3 totals 17 residues. CDR3 protein: CSVSGLAGEWGYNEQFF. The CDR3 bases are TGCAGCGTTTCTGGACTAGCGGGAGAGTGGGGTTACAATGAGCAGTTCTTC.

This clonotype has a handful of counts. The chain carries TRBV28 and TRBJ2-1, with 12 positions matching TRBD2. The CDR3 contains 17 residues. Germline CDR1 and CDR2: MDHEN and SYDVKM. Losses at the gene ends were 6 bases for V and 3 bases for J; bases not matched to a gene: 9. The CDR3 loop is CASRRRTSGTDYNEQFF. In DNA, the CDR3 is TGTGCCAGCAGACGGAGGACTAGCGGGACGGACTACAATGAGCAGTTCTTC.

The table lists this clonotype with a count of one. The chain employs TRBV4-3 and TRBJ2-3, with 13 bases identical to TRBD2. The CDR3 consists of 18 residues. The V gene end was trimmed by 0 bases and the J gene end by 3 bases; junction bases not matched to a gene: 6. The germline V gene has CDR1 LGHNA and CDR2 YSLEER. The CDR3 loop reads CASSQDRQGLAGTDTQYF. Written as DNA, the CDR3 is TGCGCCAGCAGCCAAGATCGGCAGGGACTAGCGGGGACAGATACGCAGTATTTT.

The sample holds many counts of this clonotype. V and J are TRBV28 and TRBJ1-5; no reliable D call. Per the germline V gene, CDR1 is MDHEN and CDR2 is SYDVKM. V was trimmed by 3 bases and J by 2 bases, leaving 11 bases between them. This CDR3 is 15 amino acids long. CDR3 nucleotide sequence: TGTGCCAGCAGTTTCCGTGGCCGCGGCAATCAGCCCCAGCATTTT. Residues: CASSFRGRGNQPQHF.

This clonotype was detected only a few times. This chain connects TRBV12-3 or TRBV12-4 to TRBJ2-3; the D call may be TRBD1 or TRBD2 (5 bases each). The CDR3 contains 14 residues. V was pared by 7 bases and J by 1 base, with 12 bases between. DNA for the CDR3: TGTGCCAGCACACGGGACGGGCGCACAGATACGCAGTATTTT. Its translation is CASTRDGRTDTQYF.

A remark on this clonotype: Sequence at one end of the junction differs from germline and may be a read error. The CDR3 DNA reads TGTACCAGCAGTTTAGATGGGCGGGCTAGCGGGAAGAGCACAGATACGCAGTATTTT. Translated: CTSSLDGRASGKSTDTQYF. The chain carries TRBV2 and TRBJ2-3, with 9 bases identical to TRBD2. The CDR3 has 19 amino acids. Per the germline V gene, CDR1 is SNHLY and CDR2 is FYNNEI.

This chain uses TRBV5-5 with TRBJ1-5, with D unclear. Looked up from germline, CDR1 is SGHKS and CDR2 is YYEKEE (reference sequence). The CDR3 consists of 15 residues. Trimming stripped 0 bases from V and 4 bases from J, with 11 bases between. Here the CDR3 reads CASSLDQTLNQPQHF. As DNA, the CDR3 is TGTGCCAGCAGCTTGGACCAGACACTTAATCAGCCCCAGCATTTT. Drawing the rest from reference TRBV5-5 and TRBJ1-5, the complete variable domain is DAGVTQSPTHLIKTRGQQVTLRCSPISGHKSVSWYQQVLGQGPQFIFQYYEKEERGRGNFPDRFSARQFPNYSSELNVNALLLGDSALYLCASSLDQTLNQPQHFGDGTRLSIL.

This clonotype was seen more than once but under ten times. This chain links TRBV24-1 with TRBJ2-3; TRBD2 aligns across 13 bases. The CDR3 runs 16 residues. V dropped 4 bases and J dropped 6; count of bases not matched to a gene: 6. Germline V gene sequence: CDR1 KGHDR, CDR2 SFDVKD. CDR3 amino acids: CATSEPLAGGMDTQYF. Written as DNA, the CDR3 is TGTGCCACCAGTGAACCACTAGCGGGAGGGATGGATACGCAGTATTTT.

The chain links TRBV9 to TRBJ1-4, with 7 bases aligning to TRBD1. Germline lookup yields CDR1 SGDLS and CDR2 YYNGEE. V shed 3 bases, J shed 3 bases, and the junction held 5 bases outside the gene matches. The CDR3 extends over 15 amino acids. CDR3 protein: CASSETGSANEKLFF. The CDR3 DNA reads TGTGCCAGCAGCGAGACAGGGTCGGCTAATGAAAAACTGTTTTTT.

Worth noting for this clonotype: The junction does not match germline at one end; this may be a read error. This chain links TRBV14 with TRBJ2-2, with TRBD1 matching 7 bases. The CDR3 totals 15 residues. CDR1 and CDR2 from the germline V gene are SGHDN and FVKESK. The CDR3 DNA follows: TGTGCCAGCAGCCAGACAGGGCAAGGCACCGTGGAGCTGTTTTTT. Translated: CASSQTGQGTVELFF. The full variable domain, completed using reference TRBV14 and TRBJ2-2, is EAGVTQFPSHSVIEKGQTVTLRCDPISGHDNLYWYRRVMGKEIKFLLHFVKESKQDESGMPNNRFLAERTGGTYSTLKVQPAELEDSGVYFCASSQTGQGTVELFFGEGSRLTVL.

Here the CDR3 reads CAPTRTGGTRPEAFF. The CDR3 DNA reads TGTGCCCCGACGCGGACAGGGGGCACCCGTCCTGAAGCTTTCTTT. The chain links TRBV7-9 to TRBJ1-1, with 11 nucleotides matching TRBD1. After removal of 11 bases from V and 6 bases from J, the junction contained 14 bases not matched to a gene. Germline values: CDR1 SEHNR, CDR2 FQNEAQ (reference sequence). There are 15 residues in the CDR3.

This clonotype was counted at least ten times. CDR3 DNA: TGCAGTGCCCTTAGCGGGACCCTATCCAATGAGCAGTTCTTC. The encoded protein is CSALSGTLSNEQFF. This chain joins TRBV20-1 and TRBJ2-1; 8 bases match TRBD2. The V segment lost 6 bases and the J segment 6 bases; nucleotides outside the gene matches: 10. CDR1 is DFQATT, CDR2 SNEGSKA, per germline (reference sequence). The length of the CDR3 is 14 residues.

The chain uses TRBV7-2 and TRBJ2-2; 11 bases line up with TRBD2. After removal of 4 bases from V and 4 bases from J, the junction contained 8 bases not matched to a gene. This CDR3 comprises 17 residues. From germline, CDR1 is SGHTA and CDR2 FQGNSA. CDR3 protein: CASSSLSGRAPTGELFF. Written as DNA, the CDR3 is TGTGCCAGCAGCTCCCTTAGCGGGAGGGCCCCCACCGGGGAGCTGTTTTTT. The variable domain in full, completed from reference TRBV7-2 and TRBJ2-2, reads GAGVSQSPSNKVTEKGKDVELRCDPISGHTALYWYRQSLGQGLEFLIYFQGNSAPDKSGLPSDRFSAERTGGSVSTLTIQRTQQEDSAVYLCASSSLSGRAPTGELFFGEGSRLTVL.

This clonotype was recorded a few times. This chain links TRBV4-2 with TRBJ2-7; TRBD2 aligns across 9 bases. V dropped 0 bases and J dropped 4; count of bases not matched to a gene: 16. Germline V CDR1 and CDR2: LGHNA, YNFKEQ. The CDR3 has 19 residues. The CDR3: CASSQDGAGGPGGGYEQYF. The CDR3 DNA reads TGTGCCAGCAGCCAAGATGGAGCGGGAGGCCCCGGCGGAGGATACGAGCAGTACTTC.

Only a few counts were recorded for this clonotype. The chain combines TRBV20-1 with TRBJ2-5; D assignment may be TRBD1 or TRBD2 (5 bases each). The CDR3 has 19 amino acids. V was shortened by 0 bases and J by 5 bases, with 28 bases between the two germline ends. The germline gives CDR1 DFQATT, CDR2 SNEGSKA (reference sequence). The CDR3 here is CSARDSRARLPVWDETQYF. CDR3 DNA sequence: TGCAGTGCTAGAGATAGCCGGGCTAGATTACCCGTGTGGGACGAGACCCAGTACTTC.

This clonotype has ten or more counts. This chain uses TRBV10-3 with TRBJ2-7; TRBD2 agrees at 8 bases. Per the germline V gene, CDR1 is ENHRY and CDR2 is SYGVKD. The CDR3 spans 15 residues. V trimming: 6 bases; J trimming: 0 bases; junction bases outside the gene matches: 7. Here the CDR3 DNA reads TGTGCCATCAGGCCCACTAGCGGCCCCTCCTACGAGCAGTACTTC. It yields the protein CAIRPTSGPSYEQYF.

There are a few counts of this clonotype. The chain joins TRBV15 to TRBJ2-1, with 7 nucleotides matching TRBD1. Trimming took 4 bases from V and 10 from J; bases not matched to a gene: 10. Germline lookup yields CDR1 LNHNV and CDR2 YYDKDF (reference sequence). The CDR3 has 14 amino acids. The CDR3 nucleotides read TGTGCCACCAGCATCTTAACAGGGGTGGGGGAGCAGTTCTTC. It is translated as CATSILTGVGEQFF.

This clonotype has a count of ten or more. This chain joins TRBV28 and TRBJ2-7, with 14 bases fitting TRBD2. V lost 5 bases to trimming and J lost 6 bases; unmatched junction nucleotides: 21. The CDR3 has 20 residues. CDR1 MDHEN and CDR2 SYDVKM come from the germline V gene. The CDR3 sequence is CASSTNSGTSGSPLSVEQYF. The CDR3 region has the DNA TGTGCCAGCAGTACAAACTCCGGGACTAGCGGGAGCCCCTTAAGCGTCGAGCAGTACTTC.

This clonotype was seen only a few times. This chain uses TRBV7-9 with TRBJ2-3; TRBD2 might be the D (6 bases). The germline gives CDR1 SEHNR, CDR2 FQNEAQ (reference sequence). Trimming took off 4 bases at V and 3 bases at J, with 17 bases between the two ends. The CDR3 spans 16 residues. The CDR3 loop is CASSSPVGTGTDTQYF. The CDR3 coding sequence is TGTGCCAGCAGCTCCCCCGTGGGGACTGGGACAGATACGCAGTATTTT.

This clonotype was seen only a few times. The V and J genes are TRBV7-2 and TRBJ2-1; 8 bases match TRBD2. Germline V gene lookup returns CDR1 SGHTA and CDR2 FQGNSA. The V and J ends lost 4 bases and 6 bases, in that order; junction bases with no gene match: 8. CDR3 length equals 15 residues. CDR3 loop: CASSSGGPVRNEQFF. In DNA form, the CDR3 reads TGTGCCAGCAGCTCGGGAGGGCCGGTTCGCAATGAGCAGTTCTTC.

The chain couples TRBV18 to TRBJ2-7; D not resolved. V lost 0 bases to trimming and J lost 6 bases, with 18 bases between them. CDR3 length: 16 amino acids. Germline values: CDR1 KGHSH, CDR2 LQKENI. This chain's CDR3 is CASSPPPTRPGSEQYF. In nucleotides, the CDR3 is TGTGCCAGCTCACCACCACCGACGAGGCCGGGTTCCGAGCAGTACTTC.

The chain employs TRBV29-1 and TRBJ1-6, with 7 bases that match TRBD1. The CDR3 spans 13 residues. Germline trimming cut 6 bases from V and 5 bases from J; bases unmatched to any gene: 4. Germline lookup yields CDR1 SQVTM and CDR2 ANQGSEA. Here the CDR3 reads CSVSTGNNSPLHF. CDR3 bases: TGCAGCGTCTCGACAGGGAATAATTCACCCCTCCACTTT.

This clonotype was recorded only once. The chain combines TRBV5-1 with TRBJ2-7; D may be TRBD2 (5 bases). The germline V gene has CDR1 SGHRS and CDR2 YFSETQ. V was cut by 7 bases and J by 2 bases, with 13 bases left in between. The CDR3 is 13 residues long. The CDR3 nucleotides read TGCGCCAGCGGGGAGCATCCCGCCTACGAGCAGTACTTC. As protein: CASGEHPAYEQYF.

This clonotype turned up a few times. The chain is built from TRBV10-3 and TRBJ2-7; 8 nucleotides line up with TRBD1. Per germline, CDR1 ENHRY and CDR2 SYGVKD. Trimming took 7 bases from V and 4 from J; bases not matched to a gene: 6. The CDR3 extends over 13 amino acids. This CDR3 reads CAINQGQVYEQYF. CDR3 in DNA: TGTGCCATCAATCAGGGACAGGTTTACGAGCAGTACTTC.

This clonotype occurred a few times. This sequence joins TRBV29-1 and TRBJ2-3; 7 bases are shared with TRBD1. There are 14 residues in the CDR3. V was clipped by 0 bases and J by 3 bases; unmatched bases: 3. The V gene's germline CDR1 is SQVTM and CDR2 ANQGSEA. The CDR3 is CSVEESGGTDTQYF. The CDR3 DNA reads as TGCAGCGTTGAAGAGTCAGGGGGTACAGATACGCAGTATTTT.